These 5 T cell receptor beta chains originate from one sample sequenced in a study of blood T cell repertoires in COVID-19. Assay: immunoSEQ multiplex PCR; the TCRdb copy retains only in-frame clones and omits some. The sample holds around 280,000 clones; around 85% are singletons and the top ten take about 6.1%. Material: PBMCs or T cells enriched from blood (not recorded which). The receptor set was obtained from a middle-aged woman who had recovered from COVID-19.

The sample holds a few counts of this clone. The genes are TRBV19 and TRBJ1-5, with TRBD1 as a possible D gene (6 bases). Trimming left V 1 base short and J 5 bases short, with 24 bases between. This CDR3 is 19 amino acids long. The germline V gene has CDR1 LNHDA and CDR2 SQIVND (reference sequence). The CDR3 sequence: CASSIAPIQGYLGDQPQHF. In nucleotides, the CDR3 is TGTGCCAGTAGTATAGCACCAATACAGGGATACCTAGGCGATCAGCCCCAGCATTTT.

This rearrangement joins TRBV5-3 to TRBJ1-6, with D tentatively TRBD1 (5 bases). TRBV5-3 is flagged as an ORF with uncertain function. The CDR3 spans 16 residues. Trimming took 0 bases from V and 4 from J, leaving 11 bases between them. CDR3: CARSLEPGTYNSPLHF. CDR3 DNA sequence: TGTGCCAGAAGCTTGGAGCCGGGGACTTATAATTCACCCCTCCACTTT.

This chain connects TRBV3-1 (or the pseudogene TRBV3-2) to TRBJ1-2; the match to TRBD1 covers 8 bases. The V gene end was trimmed by 4 bases and the J gene end by 4 bases; junction bases not matched to a gene: 8. The CDR3 consists of 15 residues. From germline, CDR1 is LGHDT and CDR2 YNNKEL (reference sequence). DNA for the CDR3: TGTGCCAGCAGCCCCTGGGACAGGAACTCCTATGGCTACACCTTC. Its translation is CASSPWDRNSYGYTF.

The chain's CDR3 is CAAGTLDRKLTGELFF. CDR3 DNA: TGTGCCGCGGGAACGTTGGACAGGAAACTTACCGGGGAGCTGTTTTTT. The genes are TRBV28 and TRBJ2-2; tentatively, D is TRBD1 (7 bases). CDR1 MDHEN and CDR2 SYDVKM come from the germline V gene. The CDR3 covers 16 residues. V was clipped by 11 bases and J by 5 bases, with 24 bases between them.

The genes are TRBV29-1 and TRBJ1-2; the D gene is possibly TRBD1 (5 bases). V lost 0 bases, J lost 4 bases, and 6 bases lay in between. CDR3 length: 12 amino acids. Germline V CDR1 and CDR2: SQVTM, ANQGSEA. The CDR3 DNA is TGCAGCGTTGAAGAGGGGGGCTATGGCTACACCTTC. This translates into CSVEEGGYGYTF.